This T cell receptor beta chain was sequenced for a study of T cell repertoires in cytomegalovirus infection. This clonotype has only a few counts. Via MiXCR, TCRdb re-called the reads, giving one row per CDR3 protein. The sample lists some 320,000 distinct CDR3 sequences; 9% to 9.5% were seen once. The sequenced material came from PBMCs. This TCR came from a human donor in good health (CMV status not recorded). Some clones in this sample may be carry-over from other donors' samples.

The chain's CDR3 is CSELGLSDTQYF. CDR3 bases: TGCAGTGAATTGGGGCTGTCAGATACGCAGTATTTT. V is TRBV20-1 and J is TRBJ2-3, with D tentatively TRBD1 (5 bases). CDR1 is DFQATT, CDR2 SNEGSKA, per germline (reference sequence). V lost 7 bases and J 4 bases, leaving 12 bases between the germline ends. The CDR3 runs to 12 residues.